This T cell receptor (beta chain) was recovered during a study of cytomegalovirus exposure and HLA in healthy donors. The PCR used 60 Vbeta and 13 Jbeta primers. Using immunoSEQ multiplex PCR, the repertoire was profiled, and TCRdb retains in-frame clones only, with some absent. Altogether roughly 190,000 clones are present, roughly three quarters being singletons, with the ten largest covering 1.5% to 2%. The CDR3 runs to 14 residues. The germline V gene has CDR1 ENHRY and CDR2 SYGVKD. Trimming at V came to 4 bases and at J to 4 bases, leaving 4 bases not matched to a gene. The sample taken for sequencing was PBMCs. The receptor was derived from a woman aged 50 to 60 in good health and CMV-seronegative. The chain links TRBV10-3 to TRBJ1-2; 9 bases line up with TRBD1. CDR3 nucleotide sequence: TGTGCCATCAGTGGGGGACAGGGTATCTATGGCTACACCTTC. Its translation: CAISGGQGIYGYTF.